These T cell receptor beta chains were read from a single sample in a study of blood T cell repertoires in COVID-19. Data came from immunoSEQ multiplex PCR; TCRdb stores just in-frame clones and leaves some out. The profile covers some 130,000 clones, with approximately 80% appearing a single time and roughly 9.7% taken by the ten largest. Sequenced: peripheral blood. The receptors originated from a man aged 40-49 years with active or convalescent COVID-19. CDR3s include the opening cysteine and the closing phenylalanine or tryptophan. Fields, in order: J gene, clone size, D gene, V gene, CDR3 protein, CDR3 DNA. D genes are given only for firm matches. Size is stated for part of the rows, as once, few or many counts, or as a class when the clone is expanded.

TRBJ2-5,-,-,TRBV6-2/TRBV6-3,CASSTGQDSIETQYF,TGTGCCAGCAGTACGGGCCAGGACAGCATAGAGACCCAGTACTTC
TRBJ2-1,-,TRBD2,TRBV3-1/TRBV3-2,CASRMGLAEGEQFF,TGTGCCAGCAGAATGGGACTAGCGGAAGGGGAGCAGTTCTTC
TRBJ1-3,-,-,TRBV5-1,CASSSTITDTIYF,TGCGCCAGCAGCTCCACCATCACGGACACCATATATTTT
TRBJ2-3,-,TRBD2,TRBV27,CASSLRGGTDTQYF,TGTGCCAGCAGTTTACGCGGGGGGACAGATACGCAGTATTTT
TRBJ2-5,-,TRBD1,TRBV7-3,CASSSTGGDETQYF,TGTGCCAGCAGCTCAACAGGGGGCGATGAGACCCAGTACTTC
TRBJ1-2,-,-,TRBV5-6,CASSLDRQGRNYGYTF,TGTGCCAGCAGCTTGGATCGGCAGGGGCGAAACTATGGCTACACCTTC
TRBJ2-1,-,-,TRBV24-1,CATSGPTGEQFF,TGTGCCACCAGTGGCCCAACAGGGGAGCAGTTCTTC
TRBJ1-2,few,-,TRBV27,CASSFLSEIRANYGYTF,TGTGCCAGCAGTTTCCTCTCCGAGATAAGAGCTAACTATGGCTACACCTTC
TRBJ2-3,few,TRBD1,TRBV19,CASSTSTGGGTDTQYF,TGTGCCAGTAGTACCTCGACAGGGGGCGGCACAGATACGCAGTATTTT
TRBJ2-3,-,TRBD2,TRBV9,CASSVVSGGTSTDTQYF,TGTGCCAGCAGCGTAGTTAGCGGGGGGACTAGCACAGATACGCAGTATTTT
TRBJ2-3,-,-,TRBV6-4,CASSDSRMVTQYF,TGTGCCAGCAGTGACTCGAGAATGGTTACGCAGTATTTT
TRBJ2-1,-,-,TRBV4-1,CASSQGGGHNEQFF,TGCGCCAGCAGCCAAGGGGGGGGCCACAATGAGCAGTTCTTC
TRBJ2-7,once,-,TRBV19,CASSMPGEGGGRQYF,TGTGCCAGTAGTATGCCTGGAGAGGGAGGGGGGAGGCAGTACTTC
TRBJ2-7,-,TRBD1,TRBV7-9,CASSYSDRGMSGEQYF,TGTGCCAGCAGCTACTCCGACAGGGGGATGTCTGGTGAGCAGTACTTC
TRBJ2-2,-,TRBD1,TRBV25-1,CASSGRTGGSGELFF,TGTGCCAGCAGTGGACGGACAGGGGGCTCCGGGGAGCTGTTTTTT
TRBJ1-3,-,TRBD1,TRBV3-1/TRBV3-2,CASSSTGSGNTIYF,TGTGCCAGCAGCTCGACAGGGTCTGGAAACACCATATATTTT
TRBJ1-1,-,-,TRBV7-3,CASSLNGQPNTEAFF,TGTGCCAGCAGCCTAAATGGGCAGCCGAACACTGAAGCTTTCTTT
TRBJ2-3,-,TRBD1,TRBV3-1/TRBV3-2,CASSSWDRGPRDTQYF,TGTGCCAGCAGCTCCTGGGACAGGGGGCCCAGAGATACGCAGTATTTT
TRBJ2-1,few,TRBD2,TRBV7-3,CASSTGSGAVYNEQFF,TGTGCCAGCAGCACGGGCAGCGGGGCGGTCTACAATGAGCAGTTCTTC
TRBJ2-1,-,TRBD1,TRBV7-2,CASSRDRVGNEQFF,TGTGCCAGCAGCAGGGACAGGGTAGGCAATGAGCAGTTCTTC
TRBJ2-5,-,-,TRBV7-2,CASSLVRGGGQETQYF,TGTGCCAGCAGCTTAGTCAGGGGAGGGGGCCAAGAGACCCAGTACTTC
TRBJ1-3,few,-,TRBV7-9,CASSSPQGHSGNTIYF,TGTGCCAGCAGCTCCCCTCAGGGACACTCTGGAAACACCATATATTTT
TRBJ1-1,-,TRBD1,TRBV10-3,CAISDGHGTGDTEAFF,TGTGCCATCAGTGACGGCCATGGGACAGGGGACACTGAAGCTTTCTTT
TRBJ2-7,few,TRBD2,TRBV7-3,CASSQTSGLEQYF,TGTGCCAGCAGCCAAACTAGCGGACTCGAGCAGTACTTC
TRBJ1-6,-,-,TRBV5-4,CASSFDSGLFSPLHF,TGTGCCAGCAGCTTCGACAGCGGACTATTTTCACCCCTCCACTTT
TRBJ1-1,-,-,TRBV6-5,CASSYRSAGAGTEAFF,TGTGCCAGCAGTTACCGTTCAGCGGGGGCGGGCACTGAAGCTTTCTTT
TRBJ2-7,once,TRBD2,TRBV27,CASSPFSGGAWEQYF,TGTGCCAGCAGTCCGTTTAGCGGGGGGGCCTGGGAGCAGTACTTC
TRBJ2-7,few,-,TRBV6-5,CASSPGYSSYEQYF,TGTGCCAGCAGTCCAGGATATAGCTCCTACGAGCAGTACTTC
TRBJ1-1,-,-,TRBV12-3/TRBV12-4,CASRQQREAFF,TGTGCCAGCAGGCAACAGAGAGAAGCTTTCTTT
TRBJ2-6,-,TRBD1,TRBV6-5,CASTGGSSGANVLTF,TGTGCCAGCACAGGGGGCTCTTCTGGGGCCAACGTCCTGACTTTC
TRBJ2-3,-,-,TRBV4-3,CASSQDSAGGTDTQYF,TGCGCCAGCAGCCAAGATTCGGCAGGGGGCACAGATACGCAGTATTTT
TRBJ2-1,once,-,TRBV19,CASSSSFNEQFF,TGTGCCAGTAGTAGTTCCTTCAATGAGCAGTTCTTC
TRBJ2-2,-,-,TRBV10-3,CAGRGGGTGELFF,TGTGCCGGGAGGGGGGGCGGAACCGGGGAGCTGTTTTTT
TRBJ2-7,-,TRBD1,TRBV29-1,CSVEGQGLGEQYF,TGCAGCGTTGAGGGACAGGGTTTAGGCGAGCAGTACTTC
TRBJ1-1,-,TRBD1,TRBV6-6,CASSRYRQGNPVNTEAFF,TGTGCCAGCAGCCGATATCGACAGGGGAACCCTGTGAACACTGAAGCTTTCTTT